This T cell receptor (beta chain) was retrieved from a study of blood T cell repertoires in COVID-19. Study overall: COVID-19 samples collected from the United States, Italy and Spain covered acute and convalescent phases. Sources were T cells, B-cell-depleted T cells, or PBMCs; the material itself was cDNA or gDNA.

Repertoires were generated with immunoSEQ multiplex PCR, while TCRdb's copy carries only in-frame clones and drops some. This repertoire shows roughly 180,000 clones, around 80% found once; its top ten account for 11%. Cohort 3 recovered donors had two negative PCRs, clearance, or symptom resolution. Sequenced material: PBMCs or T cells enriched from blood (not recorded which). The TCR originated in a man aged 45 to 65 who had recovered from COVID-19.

The DNA for the CDR3 is TGTGCCAGTATTCCGAAAGCGGGCAATGAGCAGTTCTTC. This gives the protein CASIPKAGNEQFF. The chain combines TRBV19 with TRBJ2-1; D perhaps matches TRBD2 (6 bases). V was pared by 7 bases and J by 6 bases, with 13 bases between. The CDR3 consists of 13 residues. The germline V gene has CDR1 LNHDA and CDR2 SQIVND (reference sequence).